The present T cell receptor (beta chain) was sequenced within a study of T cell repertoires in cytomegalovirus infection. In the study overall: In the study, CMV epitopes included recently identified HLA-C-restricted and well-studied HLA-B-restricted ones. Public TCR beta signatures provided an indication of both CMV infection and a matching HLA type.

CDR3 size: 16 residues. Germline CDR1 reads SGHAT; CDR2 reads FQNNGV. J gave up 6 bases and V 3 bases, and 7 bases lay outside the gene matches. MiXCR, run by TCRdb on the reads, gives a single entry per CDR3 protein. The sample holds 200,000 to 250,000 distinct CDR3 sequences, around two fifths seen once. This clonotype showed up just a few times. Its antigen is undetermined. The clonotype was recovered from a human donor in good health (CMV status not recorded). Some clones in this sample may be carry-over from other donors' samples. This specimen consisted of CD8+ T cells from cultured PBMCs, obtained from culture after CMV antigen stimulation. J is TRBJ2-1 and V is TRBV11-2, with 11 bases identical to TRBD2. In nucleotides, the CDR3 is TGTGCCAGCAGCTTGCTACTAGCGGGAGTAAGCAATGAGCAGTTCTTC. The encoded protein is CASSLLLAGVSNEQFF.